This TCR beta chain appears in the sequencing data of a study of blood T cell repertoires in COVID-19. Across the whole study: PBMCs, B-cell-depleted T cells, or T cells were the source of the cDNA or gDNA that made up the material.

As handled by the study authors: Estimation of nucleated cell counts was performed using reference gene primer amplification. This table comes from immunoSEQ multiplex PCR, and its TCRdb copy is limited to in-frame clones, with some not included. The V and J calls and clone size are taken from that table; D and trimming were inferred from the DNA. The sample lists 110,000 to 150,000 clones, under 90% occurring once. In its sample, this clone was seen once. Unmatched junction bases numbered 9, after V lost 4 bases and J lost 4 bases. CDR3 size: 16 residues. CDR1 is SGHRS and CDR2 is YFSETQ in the germline V gene.

The gene calls are TRBV5-1 and TRBJ1-1; 11 bases match TRBD1. Sequenced input: peripheral blood. This receptor was identified in a human donor in a cohort sampled during active COVID-19. The CDR3 loop is CASSQDRGRVGTEAFF. In nucleotides, the CDR3 is TGCGCCAGCAGCCAGGACAGGGGGCGTGTGGGCACTGAAGCTTTCTTT.